The source of this T cell receptor (beta chain) is a study of cytomegalovirus exposure and HLA in healthy donors. Study-wide findings and caveats: A later analysis linked about 17,000 TCR beta sequences to HLA alleles at 0.05 false discovery rate. There were reportedly fewer N-insertions in an Asian-associated ancestry cluster than the approximately 600-donor mean, in a later analysis.

Those who donated were healthy bone marrow donors. Each donor was nominally healthy when sampled (though unrecorded immune exposures were likely). This clone showed up just once. Its matching antigen is unknown. CDR3 length: 13 residues. The germline gives CDR1 SGDLS, CDR2 YYNGEE. V lost 0 bases and J 4 bases, leaving 7 bases between the germline ends. The study ran its PCR with 60 Vbeta and 13 Jbeta primers. The assay was immunoSEQ multiplex PCR, and TCRdb's table has in-frame clones only and misses some. The table lists roughly 63,000 clones, about 65% of them singletons. The source of this sequence is a man in his fifties or sixties in good health and CMV-seropositive. This sequence joins TRBV9 and TRBJ1-2; no reliable D call. Source material: PBMCs. The CDR3 DNA follows: TGTGCCAGCAGCGTAGTTGGCGGCTATGGCTACACCTTC. This encodes CASSVVGGYGYTF.